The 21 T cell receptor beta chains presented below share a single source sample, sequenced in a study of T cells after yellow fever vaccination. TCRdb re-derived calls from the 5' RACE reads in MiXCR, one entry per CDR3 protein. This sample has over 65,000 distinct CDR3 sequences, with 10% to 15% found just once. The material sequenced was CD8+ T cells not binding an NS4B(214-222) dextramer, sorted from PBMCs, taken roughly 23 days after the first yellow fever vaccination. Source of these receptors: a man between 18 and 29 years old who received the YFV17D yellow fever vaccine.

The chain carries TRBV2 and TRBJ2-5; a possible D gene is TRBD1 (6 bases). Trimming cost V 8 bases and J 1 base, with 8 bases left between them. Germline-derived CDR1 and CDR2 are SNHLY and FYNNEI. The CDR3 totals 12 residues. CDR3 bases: TGTGCCAGCGGGGGCCTCCAAGAGACCCAGTACTTC. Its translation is CASGGLQETQYF.

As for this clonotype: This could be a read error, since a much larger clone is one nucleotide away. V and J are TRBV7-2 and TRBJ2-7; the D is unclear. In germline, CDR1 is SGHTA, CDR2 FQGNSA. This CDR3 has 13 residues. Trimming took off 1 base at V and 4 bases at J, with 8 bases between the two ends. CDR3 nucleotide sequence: TGTGCCAGCAGCTTAGGTGGGTTGTACGAGCAGTACTTC. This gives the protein CASSLGGLYEQYF. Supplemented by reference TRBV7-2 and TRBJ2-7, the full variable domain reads GAGVSQSPSNKVTEKGKDVELRCDPISGHTALYWYRQSLGQGLEFLIYFQGNSAPDKSGLPSDRFSAERTGGSVSTLTIQRTQQEDSAVYLCASSLGGLYEQYFGPGTRLTVT.

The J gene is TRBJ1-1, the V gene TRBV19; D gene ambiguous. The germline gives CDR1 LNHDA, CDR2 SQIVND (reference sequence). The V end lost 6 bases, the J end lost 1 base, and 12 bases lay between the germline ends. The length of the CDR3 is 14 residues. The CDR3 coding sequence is TGTGCCAGTAGGCTCGCGGGTCAGAACACTGAAGCTTTCTTT. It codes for CASRLAGQNTEAFF.

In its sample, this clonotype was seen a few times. As DNA, the CDR3 is TGCAGCGTTGAAGGGGTACTCAACTATGGCTACACCTTC. Its protein product is CSVEGVLNYGYTF. V and J are TRBV29-1 and TRBJ1-2; D remains unclear. The germline CDR1 and CDR2 sequences are SQVTM and ANQGSEA. Trimming cost V 1 base and J 2 bases, with 8 bases left between them. This CDR3 is 13 amino acids long.

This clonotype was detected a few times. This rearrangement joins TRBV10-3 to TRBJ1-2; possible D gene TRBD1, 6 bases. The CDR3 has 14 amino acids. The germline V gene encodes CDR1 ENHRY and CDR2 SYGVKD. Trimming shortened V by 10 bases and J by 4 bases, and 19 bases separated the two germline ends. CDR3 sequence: CATRSGGGGYGYTF. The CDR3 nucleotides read TGTGCCACCCGCTCCGGGGGCGGGGGCTATGGCTACACCTTC.

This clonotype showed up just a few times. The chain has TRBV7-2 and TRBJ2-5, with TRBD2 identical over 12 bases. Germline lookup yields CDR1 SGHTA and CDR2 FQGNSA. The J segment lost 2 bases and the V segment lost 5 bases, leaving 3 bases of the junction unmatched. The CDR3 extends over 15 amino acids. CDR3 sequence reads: CASSRLAGAQETQYF. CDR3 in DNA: TGTGCCAGCAGCCGACTAGCGGGGGCTCAAGAGACCCAGTACTTC.

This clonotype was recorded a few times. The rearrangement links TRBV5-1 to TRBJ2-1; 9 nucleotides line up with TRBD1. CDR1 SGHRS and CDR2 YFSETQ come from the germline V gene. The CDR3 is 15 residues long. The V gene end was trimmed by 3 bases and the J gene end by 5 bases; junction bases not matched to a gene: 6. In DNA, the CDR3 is TGCGCCAGCAGCTGGACAGGGGTCCCCCACAATGAGCAGTTCTTC. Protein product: CASSWTGVPHNEQFF.

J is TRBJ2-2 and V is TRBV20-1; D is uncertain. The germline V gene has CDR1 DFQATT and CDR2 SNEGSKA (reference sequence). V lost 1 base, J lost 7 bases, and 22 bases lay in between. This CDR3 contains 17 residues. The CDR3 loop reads CSARARVGKQTIGELFF. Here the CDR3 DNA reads TGCAGTGCTAGAGCCCGGGTAGGAAAACAGACGATCGGGGAGCTGTTTTTT.

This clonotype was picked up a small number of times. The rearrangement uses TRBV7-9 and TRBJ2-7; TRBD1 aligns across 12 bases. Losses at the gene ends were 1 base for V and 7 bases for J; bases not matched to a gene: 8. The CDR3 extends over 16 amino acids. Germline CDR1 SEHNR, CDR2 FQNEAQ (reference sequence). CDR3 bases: TGTGCCAGCAGCTTAGATTTGGGACAGGGGGCGCGAGAGCAGTACGTC. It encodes CASSLDLGQGAREQYV.

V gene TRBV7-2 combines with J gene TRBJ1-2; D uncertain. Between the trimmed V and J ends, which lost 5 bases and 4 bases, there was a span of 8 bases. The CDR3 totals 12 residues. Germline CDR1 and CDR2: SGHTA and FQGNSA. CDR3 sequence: CASSPPLYGYTF. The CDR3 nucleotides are TGTGCCAGCAGCCCTCCCCTCTATGGCTACACCTTC.

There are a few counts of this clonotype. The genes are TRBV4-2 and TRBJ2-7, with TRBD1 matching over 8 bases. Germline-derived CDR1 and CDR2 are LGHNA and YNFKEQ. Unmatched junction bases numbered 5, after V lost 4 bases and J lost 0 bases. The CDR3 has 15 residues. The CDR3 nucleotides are TGTGCCAGCAGCCCCGGGACAGGACCCTCCTACGAGCAGTACTTC. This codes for CASSPGTGPSYEQYF.

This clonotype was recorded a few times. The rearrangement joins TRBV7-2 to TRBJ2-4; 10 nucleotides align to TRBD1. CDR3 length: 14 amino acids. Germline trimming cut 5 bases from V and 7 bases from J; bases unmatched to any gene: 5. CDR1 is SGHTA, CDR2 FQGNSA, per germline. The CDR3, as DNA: TGTGCCAGCAGCCTCCGGGACAGGGGTAACATTCAGTACTTC. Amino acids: CASSLRDRGNIQYF.

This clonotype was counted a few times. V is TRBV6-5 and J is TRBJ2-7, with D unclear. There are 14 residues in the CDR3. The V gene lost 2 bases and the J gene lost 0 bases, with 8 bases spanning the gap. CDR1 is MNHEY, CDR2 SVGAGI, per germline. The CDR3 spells CASSYLASSYEQYV. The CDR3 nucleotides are TGTGCCAGCAGTTACCTGGCCTCCTCCTACGAGCAGTACGTC.

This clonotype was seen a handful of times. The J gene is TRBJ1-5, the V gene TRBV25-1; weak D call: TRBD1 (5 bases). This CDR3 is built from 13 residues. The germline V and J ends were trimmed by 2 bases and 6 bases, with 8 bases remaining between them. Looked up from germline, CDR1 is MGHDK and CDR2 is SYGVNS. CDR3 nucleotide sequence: TGTGCCAGCAGTGAAGGGGGAGTTCAGCCCCAGCATTTT. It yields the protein CASSEGGVQPQHF.

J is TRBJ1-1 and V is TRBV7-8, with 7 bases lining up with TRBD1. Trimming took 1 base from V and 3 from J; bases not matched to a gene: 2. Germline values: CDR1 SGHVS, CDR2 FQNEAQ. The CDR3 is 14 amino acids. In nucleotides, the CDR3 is TGTGCCAGCAGCTTAGTTACAGGGGACACTGAAGCTTTCTTT. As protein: CASSLVTGDTEAFF.

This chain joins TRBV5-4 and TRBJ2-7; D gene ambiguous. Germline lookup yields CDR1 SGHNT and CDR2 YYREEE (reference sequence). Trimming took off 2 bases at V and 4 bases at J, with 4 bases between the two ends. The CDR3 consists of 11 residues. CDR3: CASSFTYEQYF. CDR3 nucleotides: TGTGCCAGCAGCTTTACGTACGAGCAGTACTTC.

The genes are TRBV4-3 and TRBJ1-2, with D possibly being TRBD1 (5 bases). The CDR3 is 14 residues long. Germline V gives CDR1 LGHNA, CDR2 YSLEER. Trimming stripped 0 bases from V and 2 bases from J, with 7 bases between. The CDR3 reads CASSQEGENYGYTF. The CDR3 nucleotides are TGCGCCAGCAGCCAAGAGGGGGAAAACTATGGCTACACCTTC.

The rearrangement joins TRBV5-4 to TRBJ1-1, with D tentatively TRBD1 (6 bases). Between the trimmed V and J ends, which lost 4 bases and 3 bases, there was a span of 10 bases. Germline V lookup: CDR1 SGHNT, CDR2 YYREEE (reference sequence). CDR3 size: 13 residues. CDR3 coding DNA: TGTGCCAGCAGCCCCACAGGGTACACTGAAGCTTTCTTT. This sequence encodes CASSPTGYTEAFF.

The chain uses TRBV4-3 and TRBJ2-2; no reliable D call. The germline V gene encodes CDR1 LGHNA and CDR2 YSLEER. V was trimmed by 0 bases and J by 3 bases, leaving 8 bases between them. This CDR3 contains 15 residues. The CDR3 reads CASSQDGEYTGELFF. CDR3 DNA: TGCGCCAGCAGCCAAGACGGAGAATACACCGGGGAGCTGTTTTTT.

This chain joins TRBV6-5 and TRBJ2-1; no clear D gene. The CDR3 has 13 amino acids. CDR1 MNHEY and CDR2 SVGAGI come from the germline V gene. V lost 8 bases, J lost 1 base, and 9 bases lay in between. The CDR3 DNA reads TGTGCCAGCGGGCTGCGATCCTACAATGAGCAGTTCTTC. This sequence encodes CASGLRSYNEQFF.

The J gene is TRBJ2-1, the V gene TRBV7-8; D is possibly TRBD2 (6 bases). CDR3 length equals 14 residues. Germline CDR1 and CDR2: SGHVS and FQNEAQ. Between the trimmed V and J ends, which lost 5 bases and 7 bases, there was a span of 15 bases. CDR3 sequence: CASSQAAGTNEQFF. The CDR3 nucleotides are TGTGCCAGCAGCCAGGCCGCGGGGACGAATGAGCAGTTCTTC.